These 22 T cell receptor beta chains originate from one sample sequenced in a study of shared clonotypes between healthy human individuals. TCRdb keeps only in-frame clones here, not all; method: immunoSEQ multiplex PCR. The sample records about 2 million clones, about 95% being singletons. Naive CD8 populations comprised CD45RO-negative cells positively selected for CCR7, excluding terminally differentiated effector memory CD45RA+ cells. The sample taken for sequencing was naive CD8+ T cells sorted from blood. The receptors derive from a man aged 18 to 30 in good health.

This clone was seen more than once but under ten times. This chain uses TRBV19 with TRBJ1-6, with 8 bases identical to TRBD1. The V segment lost 4 bases and the J segment 3 bases; nucleotides outside the gene matches: 11. This CDR3 region has 18 residues. Germline assignment: CDR1 LNHDA and CDR2 SQIVND (reference sequence). The CDR3 DNA is TGTGCCAGTAGTAACCCTCGACAGGGGCAGATCTATAATTCACCCCTCCACTTT. Protein product: CASSNPRQGQIYNSPLHF.

The chain uses TRBV9 and TRBJ2-7, with D perhaps being TRBD1 or TRBD2 (6 bases each). V dropped 4 bases and J dropped 0 bases, with 11 bases sitting between them. This CDR3 region has 14 residues. From germline, CDR1 is SGDLS and CDR2 YYNGEE. As DNA, the CDR3 is TGTGCCAGCAGCCCGGGGGCGGACTCCTACGAGCAGTACTTC. Translation gives CASSPGADSYEQYF.

The chain has TRBV13 and TRBJ1-1; D not resolved. Germline V lookup: CDR1 PRHDT, CDR2 FYEKMQ (reference sequence). CDR3 length: 14 residues. Trimming took off 4 bases at V and 2 bases at J, with 11 bases between the two ends. The DNA for the CDR3 is TGTGCCAGCAGCTCCCGGGAGCTTAACACTGAAGCTTTCTTT. As protein: CASSSRELNTEAFF.

The chain couples TRBV5-1 to TRBJ2-2; D is tentatively TRBD1 or TRBD2 (6 bases each). The CDR3 extends over 16 amino acids. The germline CDR1 and CDR2 sequences are SGHRS and YFSETQ. Trimming stripped 2 bases from V and 6 bases from J, with 17 bases between. The CDR3 loop reads CASSFILPGEAGELFF. DNA for the CDR3: TGCGCCAGCAGCTTCATTCTTCCAGGGGAGGCCGGGGAGCTGTTTTTT.

This rearrangement joins TRBV27 to TRBJ2-7, with TRBD1 identical over 7 bases. The trim removed 5 bases at V and 1 base at J, leaving 8 bases unmatched. Germline-derived CDR1 and CDR2 are MNHEY and SMNVEV (reference sequence). There are 15 residues in the CDR3. CDR3 protein: CASSPHTGQSYEQYF. The CDR3 DNA follows: TGTGCCAGCAGTCCCCACACGGGACAGTCCTACGAGCAGTACTTC.

V usage is TRBV9 and J usage is TRBJ1-1, with a tentative D call TRBD1 (6 bases). CDR1 SGDLS and CDR2 YYNGEE come from the germline V gene. V lost 4 bases to trimming and J lost 3 bases, with 13 bases between them. The CDR3 sequence is 14 residues long. CDR3 in DNA: TGTGCCAGCAGCCTGTGGGACACTGACACTGAAGCTTTCTTT. Encoded protein: CASSLWDTDTEAFF. The whole variable domain, filled in from reference TRBV9 and TRBJ1-1, reads DSGVTQTPKHLITATGQRVTLRCSPRSGDLSVYWYQQSLDQGLQFLIQYYNGEERAKGNILERFSAQQFPDLHSELNLSSLELGDSALYFCASSLWDTDTEAFFGQGTRLTVV.

This clone came up once. The chain employs TRBV2 and TRBJ1-5; weak D call: TRBD1 (5 bases). Germline loops: CDR1 SNHLY, CDR2 FYNNEI. V was clipped by 0 bases and J by 7 bases, with 10 bases between them. This CDR3 is 14 amino acids long. The CDR3 DNA is TGTGCCAGCAGTGAAGCGGGGGGATACCAGCCCCAGCATTTT. Protein: CASSEAGGYQPQHF.

The V gene is TRBV5-6, the J gene TRBJ2-7; 7 bases are a match to TRBD1. CDR3 size: 15 residues. From germline, CDR1 is SGHDT and CDR2 YYEEEE. V was pared by 0 bases and J by 2 bases, with 5 bases of the junction left unmatched. In DNA, the CDR3 is TGTGCCAGCAGCTTGGGAGGGGGCGACGCCTACGAGCAGTACTTC. Encoded protein: CASSLGGGDAYEQYF.

This clone was counted once. The chain couples TRBV7-2 to TRBJ2-1; D may correspond to TRBD1 or TRBD2 (5 bases each). The CDR3 length is 16 residues. The V gene's germline CDR1 is SGHTA and CDR2 FQGNSA. The V gene lost 5 bases and the J gene lost 7 bases, with 21 bases spanning the gap. This CDR3 reads CASSPNMGLAGNEQFF. The CDR3 DNA reads as TGTGCCAGCAGCCCCAACATGGGGCTAGCAGGTAATGAGCAGTTCTTC.

The chain combines TRBV2 with TRBJ2-7; possible D gene TRBD1, 6 bases. Between the trimmed V and J ends, which lost 6 bases and 6 bases, there was a span of 18 bases. This CDR3 is 14 amino acids long. Germline V CDR1 and CDR2: SNHLY, FYNNEI. The CDR3 sequence: CASRSVGQPGEQYF. The CDR3 DNA follows: TGTGCCAGCAGGTCGGTCGGACAGCCAGGCGAGCAGTACTTC.

V usage is TRBV2 and J usage is TRBJ2-5, with D unclear. CDR3 length: 12 residues. Deletions cut 5 bases from V and 2 bases from J, with 6 bases between. CDR1 SNHLY and CDR2 FYNNEI come from the germline V gene. The CDR3 protein is CASSRHQETQYF. The CDR3 DNA is TGTGCCAGCAGTCGGCATCAAGAGACCCAGTACTTC.

The chain joins TRBV7-6 to TRBJ2-3; the match to TRBD2 covers 9 bases. V dropped 5 bases and J dropped 0; count of bases not matched to a gene: 6. The CDR3 sequence is 16 residues long. Germline V gene lookup returns CDR1 SGHVS and CDR2 FNYEAQ. The chain's CDR3 is CASSPLAGVSTDTQYF. The DNA for the CDR3 is TGTGCCAGCAGCCCCTTAGCGGGGGTTAGCACAGATACGCAGTATTTT.

The V and J genes are TRBV5-1 and TRBJ2-7; possibly TRBD1 for D (6 bases). CDR1 SGHRS and CDR2 YFSETQ come from the germline V gene. V was clipped by 0 bases and J by 5 bases, with 18 bases between them. This CDR3 has 16 amino acids. DNA for the CDR3: TGCGCCAGCAGCTTGGGCCTACAGGGTTTTTACCACGAGCAGTACTTC. It yields the protein CASSLGLQGFYHEQYF.

V gene TRBV2 combines with J gene TRBJ2-7; D possibly matches TRBD1 or TRBD2 (5 bases each). This CDR3 comprises 18 residues. Trimming removed 0 bases from V and 0 bases from J, with 18 bases in between. Germline V gene lookup returns CDR1 SNHLY and CDR2 FYNNEI. CDR3 DNA sequence: TGTGCCAGCAGTGAAGCTATTCAGACTACAGGTTTCTCCTACGAGCAGTACTTC. Translation gives CASSEAIQTTGFSYEQYF.

The V call is TRBV5-1, the J call TRBJ2-3, with D hard to call. The CDR3 is 15 amino acids. Germline loops: CDR1 SGHRS, CDR2 YFSETQ. The germline V and J ends were trimmed by 1 base and 5 bases, with 14 bases remaining between them. CDR3 DNA: TGCGCCAGCAGCTTGAACGACGAGGTTATAGATACGCAGTATTTT. Its protein product is CASSLNDEVIDTQYF.

This clone was detected only once. The CDR3 bases are TGCGCCAGCAGCCAAGTCGGCCGTGTAGGTAGCAATCAGCCCCAGCATTTT. It encodes CASSQVGRVGSNQPQHF. The rearrangement joins TRBV4-1 to TRBJ1-5, with unresolved D. Deletions cut 1 base from V and 0 bases from J, with 13 bases between. The CDR3 consists of 17 residues. Per germline, CDR1 MGHRA and CDR2 YSYEKL.

The rearrangement links TRBV9 to TRBJ1-2; 8 nucleotides match TRBD1. The length of the CDR3 is 16 residues. The V segment lost 3 bases and the J segment 5 bases; nucleotides outside the gene matches: 12. In germline, CDR1 is SGDLS, CDR2 YYNGEE. CDR3 sequence reads: CASSASTGEPVYGYTF. CDR3 DNA sequence: TGTGCCAGCAGCGCTTCGACAGGGGAGCCGGTATATGGCTACACCTTC. The full variable domain, with the rest looked up from reference TRBV9 and TRBJ1-2, is DSGVTQTPKHLITATGQRVTLRCSPRSGDLSVYWYQQSLDQGLQFLIQYYNGEERAKGNILERFSAQQFPDLHSELNLSSLELGDSALYFCASSASTGEPVYGYTFGSGTRLTVV.

This chain joins TRBV4-3 and TRBJ1-5; D call uncertain. Trimming took off 3 bases at V and 3 bases at J, with 12 bases between the two ends. The CDR3 runs 15 residues. The germline V gene has CDR1 LGHNA and CDR2 YSLEER. DNA of the CDR3: TGCGCCAGCAGCCATACTTACCGAAACAATCAGCCCCAGCATTTT. Translation: CASSHTYRNNQPQHF.

J is TRBJ2-7 and V is TRBV4-1; the match to TRBD2 covers 10 bases. V lost 5 bases and J lost 3; bases outside the gene matches: 10. The CDR3 totals 16 residues. CDR1 and CDR2 (germline): MGHRA, YSYEKL. The CDR3 spells CASSIASGSLLYEQYF. CDR3 coding DNA: TGCGCCAGCAGCATAGCTAGCGGGAGCCTGCTCTACGAGCAGTACTTC.

The V gene is TRBV10-1, the J gene TRBJ2-1, with a possible D match to TRBD2 (6 bases). The CDR3 is 16 amino acids. Trimming took off 0 bases at V and 1 base at J, with 10 bases between the two ends. Germline-derived CDR1 and CDR2 are WNHNN and SYGVQD (reference sequence). The CDR3 region is CASSESAEGSYNEQFF. DNA for the CDR3: TGCGCCAGCAGTGAGTCGGCGGAGGGTTCCTACAATGAGCAGTTCTTC.

This clone was detected once. The chain employs TRBV29-1 and TRBJ2-2; the match to TRBD2 covers 7 bases. The CDR3 has 14 amino acids. CDR1 SQVTM and CDR2 ANQGSEA come from the germline V gene. J was trimmed by 6 bases and V by 3 bases; bases with no gene match: 7. Written as DNA, the CDR3 is TGCAGCGTTGAGGAGGGAGGGCCGGCCGGGGAGCTGTTTTTT. Translating it yields CSVEEGGPAGELFF.

In regard to this clone: The same CDR3 can be traced to other DNA sequences in this sample. V is TRBV7-9 and J is TRBJ1-2; D gene unclear. This CDR3 spans 11 amino acids. Germline CDR1 is SEHNR and CDR2 is FQNEAQ (reference sequence). V shed 6 bases and J shed 3 bases, with 5 bases lying between them. The chain's CDR3 is CASRGDYGYTF. As DNA, the CDR3 is TGTGCCAGCAGGGGAGACTATGGCTACACCTTC.